The source of this T cell receptor (beta chain) is a study of blood T cell repertoires in COVID-19. Overall study: Samples came from the United States, Italy and Spain, spanning acute and convalescent COVID-19. Sources were T cells, B-cell-depleted T cells, or PBMCs; the material itself was cDNA or gDNA.

Trimming took off 2 bases at V and 0 bases at J, with 10 bases between the two ends. The CDR3 extends over 15 amino acids. In germline, CDR1 is SGHNT, CDR2 YYREEE (reference sequence). In the original analysis: Amplification of reference gene primers provided the estimated nucleated cell counts. The data were produced by immunoSEQ multiplex PCR, yet TCRdb's version contains in-frame clones alone and is incomplete. Clone size and the V and J calls come from that table; the DNA yielded D and trimming. This sample has 71,000 or so clones, with roughly 80% found just once. This receptor was taken from a man in his 70s with acute or convalescent COVID-19. The sequenced material came from peripheral blood. V is TRBV5-4 and J is TRBJ2-3, with TRBD2 as a possible D gene (7 bases). The chain's CDR3 is CASSLGGGSTDTQYF. The CDR3 DNA is TGTGCCAGCAGCTTAGGCGGGGGCAGCACAGATACGCAGTATTTT.